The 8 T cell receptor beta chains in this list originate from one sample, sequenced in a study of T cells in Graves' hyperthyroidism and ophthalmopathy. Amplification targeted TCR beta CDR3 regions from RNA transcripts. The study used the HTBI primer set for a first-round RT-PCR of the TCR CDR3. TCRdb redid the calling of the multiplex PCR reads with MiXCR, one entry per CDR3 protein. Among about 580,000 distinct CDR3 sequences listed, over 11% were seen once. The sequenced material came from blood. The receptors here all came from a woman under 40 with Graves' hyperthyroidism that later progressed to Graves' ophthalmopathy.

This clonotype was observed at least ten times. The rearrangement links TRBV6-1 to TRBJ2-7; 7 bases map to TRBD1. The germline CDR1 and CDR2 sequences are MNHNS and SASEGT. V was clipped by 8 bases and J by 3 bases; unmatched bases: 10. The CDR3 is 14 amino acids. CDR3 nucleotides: TGTGCCAGCTCAGGGACAGATTCACGCTACGAGCAGTACTTC. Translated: CASSGTDSRYEQYF.

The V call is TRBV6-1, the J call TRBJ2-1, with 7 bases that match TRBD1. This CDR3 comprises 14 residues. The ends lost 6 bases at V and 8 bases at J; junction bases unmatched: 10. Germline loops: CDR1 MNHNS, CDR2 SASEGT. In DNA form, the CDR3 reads TGTGCCAGCAGCCTAACAGGGGAATGGTATGAGCAGTTCTTC. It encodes CASSLTGEWYEQFF.

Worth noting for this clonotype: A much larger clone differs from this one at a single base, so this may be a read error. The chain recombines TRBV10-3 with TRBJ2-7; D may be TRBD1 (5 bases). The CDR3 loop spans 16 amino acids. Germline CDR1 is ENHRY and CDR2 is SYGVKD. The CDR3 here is CAINESALDTTYEQYF. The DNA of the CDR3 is TGTGCCATCAATGAGTCAGCTTTGGACACGACCTACGAGCAGTACTTC.

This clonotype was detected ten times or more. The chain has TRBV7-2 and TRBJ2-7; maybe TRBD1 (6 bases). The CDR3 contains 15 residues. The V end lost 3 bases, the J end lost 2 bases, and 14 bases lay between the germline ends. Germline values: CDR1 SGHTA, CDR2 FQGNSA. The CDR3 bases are TGTGCCAGCAGCTTTGCGTCGACAGGCCCCTACGAGCAGTACTTC. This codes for CASSFASTGPYEQYF.

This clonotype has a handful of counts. For the CDR3, the DNA is TGTGCCAGTAGTGTAACAGGGGACGAGCAGTACTTC. Its translation is CASSVTGDEQYF. The chain employs TRBV19 and TRBJ2-7; TRBD1 aligns across 7 bases. The germline V gene encodes CDR1 LNHDA and CDR2 SQIVND (reference sequence). This CDR3 has 12 residues. Trimming cost V 5 bases and J 5 bases; bases outside gene matches: 3.

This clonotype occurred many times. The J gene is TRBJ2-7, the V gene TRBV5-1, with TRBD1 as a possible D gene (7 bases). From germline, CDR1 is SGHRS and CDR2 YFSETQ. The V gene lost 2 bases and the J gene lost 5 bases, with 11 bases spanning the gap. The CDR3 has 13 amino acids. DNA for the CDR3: TGCGCCAGCAGCTTAACAGGGGAGGACGAGCAGTACTTC. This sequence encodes CASSLTGEDEQYF. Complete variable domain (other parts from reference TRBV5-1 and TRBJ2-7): KAGVTQTPRYLIKTRGQQVTLSCSPISGHRSVSWYQQTPGQGLQFLFEYFSETQRNKGNFPGRFSGRQFSNSRSEMNVSTLELGDSALYLCASSLTGEDEQYFGPGTRLTVT.

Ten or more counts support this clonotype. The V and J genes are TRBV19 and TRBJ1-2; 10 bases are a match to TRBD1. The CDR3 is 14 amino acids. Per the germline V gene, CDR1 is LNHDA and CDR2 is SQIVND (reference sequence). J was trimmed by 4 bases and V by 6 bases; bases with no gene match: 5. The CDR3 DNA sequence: TGTGCCAGTAGACGGGACAGGGGCGGCTATGGCTACACCTTC. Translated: CASRRDRGGYGYTF.

The CDR3 protein is CASSSQDRSYLGTEAFF. DNA for the CDR3: TGTGCCAGCAGTTCCCAGGACAGGTCCTATTTGGGAACTGAAGCTTTCTTT. The chain is built from TRBV27 and TRBJ1-1, with 7 positions matching TRBD1. Germline CDR1 and CDR2: MNHEY and SMNVEV (reference sequence). The CDR3 length is 17 residues. V gave up 4 bases and J gave up 5 bases; unmatched junction bases: 16.